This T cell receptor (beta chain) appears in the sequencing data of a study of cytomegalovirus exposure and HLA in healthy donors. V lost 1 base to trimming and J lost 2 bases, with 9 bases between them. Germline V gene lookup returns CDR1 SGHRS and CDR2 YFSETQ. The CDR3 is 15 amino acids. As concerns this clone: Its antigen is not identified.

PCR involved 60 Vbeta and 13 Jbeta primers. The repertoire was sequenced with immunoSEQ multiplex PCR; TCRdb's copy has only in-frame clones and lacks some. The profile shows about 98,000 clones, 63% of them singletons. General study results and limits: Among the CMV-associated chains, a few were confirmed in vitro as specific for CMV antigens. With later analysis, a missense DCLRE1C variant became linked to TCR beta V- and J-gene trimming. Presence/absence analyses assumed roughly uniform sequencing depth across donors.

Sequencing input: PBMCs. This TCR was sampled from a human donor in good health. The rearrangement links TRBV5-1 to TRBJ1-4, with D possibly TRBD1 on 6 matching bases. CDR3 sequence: CASSLFGQTNEKLFF. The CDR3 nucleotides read TGCGCCAGCAGCTTGTTCGGACAGACTAATGAAAAACTGTTTTTT.